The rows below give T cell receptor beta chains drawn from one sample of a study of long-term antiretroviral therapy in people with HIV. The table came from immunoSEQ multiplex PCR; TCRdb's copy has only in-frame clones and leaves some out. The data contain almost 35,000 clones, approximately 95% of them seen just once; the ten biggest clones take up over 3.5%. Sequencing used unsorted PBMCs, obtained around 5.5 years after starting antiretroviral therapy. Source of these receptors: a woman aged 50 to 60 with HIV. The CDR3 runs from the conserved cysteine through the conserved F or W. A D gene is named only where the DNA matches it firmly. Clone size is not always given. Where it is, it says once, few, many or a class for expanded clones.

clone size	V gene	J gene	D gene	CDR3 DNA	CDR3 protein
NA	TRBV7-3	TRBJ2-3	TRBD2	TGTGCCAGCAGCTTAGTAAGCGGGGGGGCAGATACGCAGTATTTT	CASSLVSGGADTQYF
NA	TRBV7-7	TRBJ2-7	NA	TGTGCTAGCAGCTTAGGACAGAACAACGAGCAGTACTTC	CASSLGQNNEQYF
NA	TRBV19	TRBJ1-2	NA	TGTGCCAGTAGTCCCAACGGCCCGAACTATGGCTACACCTTC	CASSPNGPNYGYTF
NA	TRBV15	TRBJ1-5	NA	TGTGCCACCAGCAGAGATTCAGGGGCTAGTCAGCCCCAGCATTTT	CATSRDSGASQPQHF
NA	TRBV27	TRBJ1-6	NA	TGTGCCAGCAGTTCGGGGAATTCACCCCTCCACTTT	CASSSGNSPLHF
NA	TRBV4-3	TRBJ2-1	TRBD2	TGCGCCAGCAGCCAAGATAGAGCGGGGGGGCTCAATGAGCAGTTCTTC	CASSQDRAGGLNEQFF
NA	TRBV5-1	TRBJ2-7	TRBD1	TGCGCCAGCAGCCATGGACAGGGTCCCCACGAGCAGTACTTC	CASSHGQGPHEQYF
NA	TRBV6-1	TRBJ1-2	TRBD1	TGTGCCAGCAGCCTGACAGGGGGCGCGGACTATGGCTACACCTTC	CASSLTGGADYGYTF
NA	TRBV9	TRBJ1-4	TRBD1	TGTGCCAGCAGCACAGGGGGCGCAAGGGAAAAACTGTTTTTT	CASSTGGAREKLFF
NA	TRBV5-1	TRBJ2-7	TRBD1	TGCGCCAGCAGCTTCCAACAGGGGGCGCACGAGCAGTACTTC	CASSFQQGAHEQYF
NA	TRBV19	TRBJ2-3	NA	TGTGCCAGTCGACAGTCTAGCACAGATACGCAGTATTTT	CASRQSSTDTQYF
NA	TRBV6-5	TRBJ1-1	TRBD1	TGTGCCAGCAGTTACTCGACAGGGAGAGGAAACACTGAAGCTTTCTTT	CASSYSTGRGNTEAFF
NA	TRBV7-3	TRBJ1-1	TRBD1	TGTGCCAGCAGCCTGACAGGGGCGAACACTGAAGCTTTCTTT	CASSLTGANTEAFF
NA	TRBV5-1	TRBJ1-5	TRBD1	TGCGCCAGCAGCCCGGGACAGGGGGCAAATCAGCCCCAGCATTTT	CASSPGQGANQPQHF
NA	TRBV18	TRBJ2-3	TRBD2	TGTGCCAGCTCACGGCGGCTAGCGGAAGATACGCAGTATTTT	CASSRRLAEDTQYF
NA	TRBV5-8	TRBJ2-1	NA	TGTGCCAGCAGATCACAGGGAGATGAGCAGTTCTTC	CASRSQGDEQFF
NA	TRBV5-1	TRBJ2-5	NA	TGCGCCAGCAGCTTGACGGAGACCCAGTACTTC	CASSLTETQYF
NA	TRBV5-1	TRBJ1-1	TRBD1	TGCGCCAGCAGCTTAGCGCCGGGACAGGGTAACACTGAAGCTTTCTTT	CASSLAPGQGNTEAFF
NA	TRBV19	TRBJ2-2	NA	TGTGCCAGTAGTACGAACACCGGGGAGCTGTTTTTT	CASSTNTGELFF
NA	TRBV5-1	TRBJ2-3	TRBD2	TGCGCCAGCAGCCGTAGGGGACTAGCGGGGGCCAGCACAGATACGCAGTATTTT	CASSRRGLAGASTDTQYF
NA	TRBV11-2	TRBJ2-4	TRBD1	TGTGCCAGCGACAGGGGGCAGGGAGCCAAAAACATTCAGTACTTC	CASDRGQGAKNIQYF
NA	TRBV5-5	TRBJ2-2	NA	TGTGCCAGCAGCTTAGGGACGCTTTCCGGGGAGCTGTTTTTT	CASSLGTLSGELFF
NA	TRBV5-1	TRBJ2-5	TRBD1	TGCGCCAGCAGCCTGGGGGGGACAGGGGGTCAAGAGACCCAGTACTTC	CASSLGGTGGQETQYF
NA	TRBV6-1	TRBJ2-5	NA	TGTGCCAGCAGTGCCAGGACTTGGGGGGCTGATGAGACCCAGTACTTC	CASSARTWGADETQYF
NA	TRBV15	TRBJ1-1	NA	TGTGCCACCAGCAGCTTAGGGGGAATGAACACTGAAGCTTTCTTT	CATSSLGGMNTEAFF
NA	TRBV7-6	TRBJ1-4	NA	TGTGCCAGCAGCTCATCCTCCAGGGTGTGGTTTTTT	CASSSSSRVWFF
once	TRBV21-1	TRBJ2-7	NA	TGTGCCAGCACCTCCCGGGTTTTCGGGGACGAGCAGTACTTC	CASTSRVFGDEQYF
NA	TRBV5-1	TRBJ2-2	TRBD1	TGCGCCAGCAGCTTCGGACAGGGGGTCGGAACCGGGGAGCTGTTTTTT	CASSFGQGVGTGELFF
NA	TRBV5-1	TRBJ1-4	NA	TGCGCCAGCAGCCGAAGTGACGCAAGGGGAAAACTGTTTTTT	CASSRSDARGKLFF
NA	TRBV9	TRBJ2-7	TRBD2	TGTGCCAGCGGCTTCAGGGCGGGAGGCGAGCAGTACTTC	CASGFRAGGEQYF
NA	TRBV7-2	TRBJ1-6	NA	TGTGCCAGCAGAGAAGGGTTTTCTTCACCCCTCCACTTT	CASREGFSSPLHF
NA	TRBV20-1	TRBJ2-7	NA	TGCAGTGCTAGAGTTTCGGGGGAGCAGTACTTC	CSARVSGEQYF
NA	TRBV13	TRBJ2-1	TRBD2	TGTGCCAGCAGCCCCTCCGGGGGGAACACAATCGGTGAGCAGTTCTTC	CASSPSGGNTIGEQFF
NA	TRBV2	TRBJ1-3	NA	TGTGCCAGCAGTGACCGACAGCACTCTGGAAACACCATATATTTT	CASSDRQHSGNTIYF
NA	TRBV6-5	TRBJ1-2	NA	TGTGCCAGCAGGTCCACAGGGAGTTCGGGCTACACCTTC	CASRSTGSSGYTF
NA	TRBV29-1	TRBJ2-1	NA	TGCAGCGTTGAAGGAGGAGCGTACAATGAGCAGTTCTTC	CSVEGGAYNEQFF
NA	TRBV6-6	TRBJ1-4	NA	TGTGCCAGCAGTTACCCGGGACGGTTGTTTTTT	CASSYPGRLFF
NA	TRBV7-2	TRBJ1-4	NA	TGTGCCAGCAGCTTCTGGGGGGGGACGGGTGAAAAACTGTTTTTT	CASSFWGGTGEKLFF
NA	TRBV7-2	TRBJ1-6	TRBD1	TGTGCCAGCAGCTCCCCCGGGACAGGGGGCTATAATTCACCCCTCCACTTT	CASSSPGTGGYNSPLHF
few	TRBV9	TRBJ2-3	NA	TGTGCCAGCAGCGTAGGGGGGTACGCAGATACGCAGTATTTT	CASSVGGYADTQYF
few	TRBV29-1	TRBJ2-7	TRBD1	TGCAGCGCTGACAGGGGGGACGAGCAGTACTTC	CSADRGDEQYF
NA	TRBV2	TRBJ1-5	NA	TGTGCCAGCACTCCTGGTCGGGGGCAGCCCCAGCATTTT	CASTPGRGQPQHF
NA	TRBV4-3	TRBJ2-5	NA	TGCGCCAGCAGCCAAGCTGTGAGGGGCGGGGAGACCCAGTACTTC	CASSQAVRGGETQYF
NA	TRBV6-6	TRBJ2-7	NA	TGTGCCAGCAGTTATGCGGGCTCCTACGAGCAGTACTTC	CASSYAGSYEQYF
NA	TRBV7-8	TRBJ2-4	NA	TGTGCCAGCAGCCCGCCGATCAGGGAAACGAAAAACATTCAGTACTTC	CASSPPIRETKNIQYF
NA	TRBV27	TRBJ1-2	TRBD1	TGTGCCAGCAGTTCCCCCGGGACAGGGGGCGAGGATGGCTACACCTTC	CASSSPGTGGEDGYTF
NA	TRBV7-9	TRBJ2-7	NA	TGTGCCAGCAGCTTAGACCCCAATTACTACGAGCAGTACTTC	CASSLDPNYYEQYF
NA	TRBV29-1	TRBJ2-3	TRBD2	TGCAGCGTCACCGGGACTAGCGGGGAGGGGACAGATACGCAGTATTTT	CSVTGTSGEGTDTQYF
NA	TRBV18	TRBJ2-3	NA	TGTGCCAGCTCACCACCGGGGCAAAGCACAGATACGCAGTATTTT	CASSPPGQSTDTQYF
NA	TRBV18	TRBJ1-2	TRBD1	TGTGCCAGCTCACCCGGACAGGAAAACTATGGCTACACCTTC	CASSPGQENYGYTF
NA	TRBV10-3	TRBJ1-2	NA	TGTGCCATCAGTGAGTTTAGGTCAGATGGCTACACCTTC	CAISEFRSDGYTF